The clone carrying this TCR beta chain appeared a single time. Its matching antigen is unknown. The sample is drawn from a study of CD8+ T cells in alopecia areata. Findings of the study overall: It was lesional scalp, especially alopecia totalis/universalis, that showed higher clonality than normal scalp. Since there was just one nonresponder, nobody can yet say how baseline CD8+ expansion ties to response. Within the top 100, expanded CD8+ clones significantly decreased with tofacitinib, as did scalp clonality.

RNA extraction was followed by reverse transcription into cDNA, which acted as the sequencing template. Using immunoSEQ multiplex PCR, the repertoire was profiled, and TCRdb retains in-frame clones only, with some absent. The sample comprises approximately 280,000 clones, nearly 60% of which are singletons, and approximately 1.8% rests with the top ten. Deletions cut 6 bases from V and 4 bases from J, with 9 bases between. CDR1 is DFQATT and CDR2 is SNEGSKA in the germline V gene (reference sequence). CDR3 size: 11 residues. Treatment described: oral pan-JAK inhibitor, 5-10 mg twice daily. Sampling of alopecia areata patients yielded lesional scalp punch biopsies as well as peripheral blood.

Sample: CD4+ T cells sorted from blood, taken at week 24, from a patient treated with tofacitinib. The V gene is TRBV20-1, the J gene TRBJ2-5; possible D gene TRBD2, 6 bases. The receptor was isolated from a human donor with alopecia areata. The CDR3 protein is CSAAGRETQYF. For the CDR3, the DNA is TGCAGTGCAGCCGGGAGAGAGACCCAGTACTTC.